The source of this T cell receptor (beta chain) is a study of regulatory T cells in long-lasting Graves disease. Study findings and constraints: For persistent Graves' patients, TCR diversity was lower than for newly diagnosed ones. No thyroid tissue was studied; the work used peripheral blood only.

As for time point: newly diagnosed GD, antithyroid drugs for less than 3 months. Researchers made the TCR library from RNA that was extracted from PBMCs. The ends were cut back, 5 bases at V and 2 bases at J, with 13 bases in the middle. In germline, CDR1 is SGHRS, CDR2 YFSETQ. The CDR3 runs 15 residues. This clonotype has just a few counts. The antigen is not known. Researchers made TCR beta libraries by using iRepertoire HTBI primers and running Arm-PCR on CDR3 regions. MiXCR, applied by TCRdb to the multiplex PCR reads, yields one record per CDR3 protein. The table shows about 500,000 distinct CDR3 sequences, with approximately 12% occurring only once. The same data also contributed to another study, on T cells in Graves' hyperthyroidism and ophthalmopathy. That publication notes: Graves' hyperthyroidism showing no ophthalmopathy progression within 18 months was considered stable. The HTBI primer set drove a first-round RT-PCR of the TCR CDR3.

The sequenced sample was peripheral blood mononuclear cells (PBMCs), obtained at new diagnosis, from a patient treated with antithyroid drugs. J is TRBJ1-4 and V is TRBV5-1, with no clear D. The sequence was collected from a woman younger than 45 with Graves disease. CDR3 in DNA: TGCGCCAGCAGACGGAGCCCGGCGACTAATGAAAAACTGTTTTTT. This codes for CASRRSPATNEKLFF.